This T cell receptor beta chain derives from a study of blood T cell repertoires in COVID-19. This CDR3 comprises 15 residues. Losses at the gene ends were 4 bases for V and 6 bases for J; bases not matched to a gene: 6. Germline-derived CDR1 and CDR2 are SGHRS and YFSETQ. The assay was immunoSEQ multiplex PCR, and TCRdb's table has in-frame clones only and misses some. The repertoire holds 90,000 to 150,000 clones, with about four fifths as singletons. This clone showed up just a few times. The chain uses TRBV5-1 and TRBJ1-6, with TRBD1 identical over 8 bases. Sample: peripheral blood. The sequence was obtained from an elderly woman with acute or convalescent COVID-19. Written as DNA, the CDR3 is TGCGCCAGCAGCCCCGAGGGGACAGGTAATTCACCCCTCCACTTT. Its translation: CASSPEGTGNSPLHF.